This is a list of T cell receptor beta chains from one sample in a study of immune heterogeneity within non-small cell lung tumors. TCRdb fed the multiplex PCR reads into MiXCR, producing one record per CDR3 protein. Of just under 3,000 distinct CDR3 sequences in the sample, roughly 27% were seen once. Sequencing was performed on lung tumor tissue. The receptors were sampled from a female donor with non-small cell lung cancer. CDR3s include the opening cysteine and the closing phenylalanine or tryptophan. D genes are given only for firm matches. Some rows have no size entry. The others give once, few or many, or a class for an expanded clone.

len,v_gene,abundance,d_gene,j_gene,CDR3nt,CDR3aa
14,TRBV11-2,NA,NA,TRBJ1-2,TGTGCCAGCCGACCACGAGTGGAGGGAGTTGGCTACACCTTC,CASRPRVEGVGYTF
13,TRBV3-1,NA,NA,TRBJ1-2,TGTGCCAGCAGCCAATTCGGACAGAAAGGCTACACCTTC,CASSQFGQKGYTF
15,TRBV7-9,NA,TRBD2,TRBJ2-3,TGTGCCAGCAGCGGAACTAGCGGACTCACAGATACGCAGTATTTT,CASSGTSGLTDTQYF
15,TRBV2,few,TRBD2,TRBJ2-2,TGTGCCAGCAGTGAACCTCTCGGGGAGGGGTCGGAGCTGTTTTTT,CASSEPLGEGSELFF
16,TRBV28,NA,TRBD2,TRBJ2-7,TGTGCCAGCAGGGGACTAGCGGGCTCATGTACCTACGAGCAGTACTTC,CASRGLAGSCTYEQYF
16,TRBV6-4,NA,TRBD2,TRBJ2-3,TGTGCCAGCAGTGACTCGTGGAGCGGGAGAAAGGATACGCAGTATTTT,CASSDSWSGRKDTQYF
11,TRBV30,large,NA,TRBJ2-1,TGTGCCTGGAGGCAGTACAATGAGCAGTTCTTC,CAWRQYNEQFF
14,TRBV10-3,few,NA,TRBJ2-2,TGTGCCATCAAACCGGGACGGAACACCGGGGAGCTGTTTTTT,CAIKPGRNTGELFF
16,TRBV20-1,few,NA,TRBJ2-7,TGCAGTGCTAGGAGGGGAGGACCCGGGCGCGGGTTGGAGCAGTACTTC,CSARRGGPGRGLEQYF
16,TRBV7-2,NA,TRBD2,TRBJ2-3,TGTGCCAGCAGCCTAAGGACTAGCGGGATCACAGATACGCAGTATTTT,CASSLRTSGITDTQYF
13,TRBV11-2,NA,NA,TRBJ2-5,TGTGCCAGCAGCTCCCAGGGATGGGAGACCCAGTACTTC,CASSSQGWETQYF
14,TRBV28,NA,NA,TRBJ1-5,TGTGCCAGCAGTTTATTGGGGCTCAGCCAGCCCCAGCATTTT,CASSLLGLSQPQHF
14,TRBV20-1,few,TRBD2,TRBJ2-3,TGCAGTGCTTGGACTAGCGCGGGGGGTGATACGCAGTATTTT,CSAWTSAGGDTQYF
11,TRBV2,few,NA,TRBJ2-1,TGTGCCAGCAGTATCCGGAGACTCCTGTTCTTC,CASSIRRLLFF
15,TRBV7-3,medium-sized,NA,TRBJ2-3,TGTGCCAGCAGCTTAAACGCAGGACCCACAGATACGCAGTATTTT,CASSLNAGPTDTQYF
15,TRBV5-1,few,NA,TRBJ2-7,TGCGCCAGCAGCCCCGGAACGTCAAATTCCTACGAGCAGTACTTC,CASSPGTSNSYEQYF
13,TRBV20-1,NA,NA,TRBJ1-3,TGCAGTGCTAGGGGTTTGTCTGGAAACACCATATATTTT,CSARGLSGNTIYF
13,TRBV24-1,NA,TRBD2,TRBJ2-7,TGTGCCACCAGTGATGGGACTAGGGACGAGCAGTACTTC,CATSDGTRDEQYF
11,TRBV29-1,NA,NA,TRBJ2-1,TGCAGCGTTTCCCCGTTGGATGAGCAGTTCTTC,CSVSPLDEQFF
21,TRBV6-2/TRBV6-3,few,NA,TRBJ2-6,TGTGCCAGCAGTCCATCCCCCTTTCGAGGGGAAATAAAAATGGGGGCCAACGTCCTGACTTTC,CASSPSPFRGEIKMGANVLTF
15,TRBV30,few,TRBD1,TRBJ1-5,TGTGCCTGGATAGGCAGGGGGCACGACAATCAGCCCCAGCATTTT,CAWIGRGHDNQPQHF
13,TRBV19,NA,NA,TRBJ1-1,TGTGCCAGTAGTCAGACAGGCAGCCCCCAAGCTTTCTTT,CASSQTGSPQAFF
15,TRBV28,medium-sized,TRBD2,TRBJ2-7,TGTGCCAGCAGTTTGTTGACTAGCTTATCCTACGAGCAGTACTTC,CASSLLTSLSYEQYF
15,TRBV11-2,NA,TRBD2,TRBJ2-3,TGTGCCAGCAGCTTAGGACTAGCGGGGTCAGATACGCAGTATTTT,CASSLGLAGSDTQYF
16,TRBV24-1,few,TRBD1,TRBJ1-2,TGTGCCACCGGGAGTTGGGACAGGTTCGGGGGCTATGGCTACACCTTC,CATGSWDRFGGYGYTF
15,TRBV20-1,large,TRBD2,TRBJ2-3,TGCAGTGCCGGGCTAGCGGGAGCACTTACAGATACGCAGTATTTT,CSAGLAGALTDTQYF
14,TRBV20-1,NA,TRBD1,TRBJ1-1,TGCAGTGCTAGGGCCGGGACAGGCCTCACTGAAGCTTTCTTT,CSARAGTGLTEAFF
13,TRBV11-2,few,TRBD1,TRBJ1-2,TGTGCCAGCAGCGCTACAGGGGTACCTGGCTACACCTTC,CASSATGVPGYTF
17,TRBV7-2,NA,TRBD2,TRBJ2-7,TGTGCCAGCAGCTTAGCCAAGACTAGCGGGAGCTCCTACGAGCAGTACTTC,CASSLAKTSGSSYEQYF
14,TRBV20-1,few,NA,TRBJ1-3,TGCAGTGCTAGACCCCCCGGGGACGGAAACACCATATATTTT,CSARPPGDGNTIYF
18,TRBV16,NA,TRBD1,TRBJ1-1,TGTGCCAGCAGCCTATGGGGGCTGGGACAGGGGATGAACACTGAAGCTTTCTTT,CASSLWGLGQGMNTEAFF
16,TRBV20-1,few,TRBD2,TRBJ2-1,TGCAGTGCTAGTCTCGGGAGGAGCCGTTCCTACAATGAGCAGTTCTTC,CSASLGRSRSYNEQFF
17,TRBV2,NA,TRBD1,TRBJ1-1,TGTGCCAGCAGTGAGGGGCCGGGACAGGGTCCGGGGACTGAAGCTTTCTTT,CASSEGPGQGPGTEAFF
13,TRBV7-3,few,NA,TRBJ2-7,TGTGCCAGCAGCGCAACCCTTTCGACCGAGCAGTACTTC,CASSATLSTEQYF
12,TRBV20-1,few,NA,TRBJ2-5,TGCAGTGCTAGAGTAGGGGCCCAGACCCAGTACTTC,CSARVGAQTQYF
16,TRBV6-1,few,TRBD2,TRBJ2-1,TGTGCCAGCAGCCCCCTCGGGACTAGCGTTCTCAATGAGCAGTTCTTC,CASSPLGTSVLNEQFF
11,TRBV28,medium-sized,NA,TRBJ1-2,TGTGCCAGCAGTTCGGTTTATGGCTACACCTTC,CASSSVYGYTF
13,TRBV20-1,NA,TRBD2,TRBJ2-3,TGCAGCCCTAGCGGGAGGATGACAGATACGCAGTATTTT,CSPSGRMTDTQYF
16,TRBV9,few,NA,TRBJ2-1,TGTGCCAGCAGCCCCTCGGGGGCGGAGACCTACAATGAGCAGTTCTTC,CASSPSGAETYNEQFF
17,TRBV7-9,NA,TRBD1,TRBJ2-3,TGTGCCAGCAGCTTAGCGCTAGGTGGACAGGGAGGAGATACGCAGTATTTT,CASSLALGGQGGDTQYF
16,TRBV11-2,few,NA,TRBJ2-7,TGTGCCAGCAGTCCCCCCGGGCAGGGCCTCTCCTACGAGCAGTACTTC,CASSPPGQGLSYEQYF
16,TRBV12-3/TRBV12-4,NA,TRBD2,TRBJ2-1,TGTGCCAGCAGCTTAGGAGGACTAGCGGGAGGGAATGAGCAGTTCTTC,CASSLGGLAGGNEQFF
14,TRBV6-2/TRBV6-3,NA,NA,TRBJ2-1,TGTGCCAGCAGTTTCTTGGGCAGCAACAATGAGCAGTTCTTC,CASSFLGSNNEQFF
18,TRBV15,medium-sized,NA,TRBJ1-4,TGTGCCACCAGCAGAGATCCGTTATATAGGGGAACTAATGAAAAACTGTTTTTT,CATSRDPLYRGTNEKLFF
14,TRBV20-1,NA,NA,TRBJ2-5,TGCAGTGCTAGAGATTTGAACTTACAAGAGACCCAGTACTTC,CSARDLNLQETQYF
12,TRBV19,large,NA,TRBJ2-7,TGTGCCAGTAGACCGACCGGGGGCGAGCAGTACTTC,CASRPTGGEQYF
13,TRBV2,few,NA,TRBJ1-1,TGTGCCAGCAGTGAAGTTTTAAGGCAGGCCGCTTTCTTT,CASSEVLRQAAFF
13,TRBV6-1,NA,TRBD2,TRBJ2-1,TGTGCCAGCCCCGGACTAGTTATCAATGAGCAGTTCTTC,CASPGLVINEQFF
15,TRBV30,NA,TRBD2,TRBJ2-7,TGTGCCTGGAGTCCTCTAGCGGGGGTGAACTACGAGCAGTACTTC,CAWSPLAGVNYEQYF
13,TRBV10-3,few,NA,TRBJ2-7,TGTGCCATCAAAGTGGCAGGGGTCTACGAGCAGTACTTC,CAIKVAGVYEQYF
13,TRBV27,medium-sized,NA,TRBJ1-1,TGTGCCAGCAAGGGGGTTTGGAACACTGAAGCTTTCTTT,CASKGVWNTEAFF
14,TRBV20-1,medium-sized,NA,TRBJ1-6,TGCAGTGCTAGAGATGGGGGAGTACGATCACCCCTCCACTTT,CSARDGGVRSPLHF
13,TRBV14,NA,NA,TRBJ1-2,TGTGCCAGCAGTCTCGGGACCCCGCACGGCTACACCTTC,CASSLGTPHGYTF